The present T cell receptor (beta chain) was sequenced within a study of T cell changes during pregnancy in multiple sclerosis (dated by TCRdb to between 2018 and 2021). Study-level background: The study examined how the T cell repertoire changed over the course of pregnancy in women with multiple sclerosis.

The germline V gene gives CDR1 as KGHSH and CDR2 as LQKENI. V trim: 3 bases; J trim: 6 bases; unmatched bases: 11. The CDR3 numbers 16 residues from cysteine through phenylalanine. Only the CDR3 part of the read is kept: 48 bases, read in frame from the first base. For this clone: Which antigen it targets is not known. Per-nucleotide qualities are absent, and no much larger clonotype sits a single base away.

The library was obtained by the immunoSEQ multiplex PCR assay. TCRdb's version of the immuneACCESS table is confined to in-frame rearrangements and falls short of the full clone set. An unresolved V gene accounts for under half of the shortfall where checked; the remainder is of unknown origin. The sample data list over 60,000 clones, and 89% of these were observed just once. The ten largest make up 2.5% to 3% of the sample. This sequence originates from a female donor with multiple sclerosis, enrolled in a pregnancy study. The sample in question was peripheral blood, obtained in the first trimester of pregnancy. The chain couples TRBV18 to TRBJ2-7; TRBD1 matches 10 bases in the middle. In nucleotides, the sequence is TGTGCCAGCTCACCGGGACAGGGGAATCTCTTCCCCGAGCAGTACTTC. Its protein is CASSPGQGNLFPEQYF.